These 32 T cell receptor beta chains came from one sample sequenced in a study of blood T cell repertoires in COVID-19 (dated by TCRdb to the early 2020s). The library was produced with the immunoSEQ multiplex PCR assay. TCRdb's version of the immuneACCESS table is confined to in-frame rearrangements and falls short of the full clone set. An unresolved V gene accounts for under half of the shortfall where checked; the remainder is of unknown origin. The sample yields 100,000 or so clones; more than 90% were counted once. The top ten hold roughly 4.5% of the sample. The material sequenced was peripheral blood. The receptors derive from a man aged 18-30 years with acute or convalescent COVID-19.

The gene calls are TRBV5-1 and TRBJ2-3, with 7 bases aligning to TRBD1. Trimming cost V 2 bases and J 4 bases; bases outside gene matches: 16. The CDR3 sequence is 18 residues long. The germline CDR1 and CDR2 sequences are SGHRS and YFSETQ. In DNA form, the CDR3 reads TGCGCCAGCAGCTTACCTCCGGGACAGCTTCATTGGTCAGATACGCAGTATTTT. It specifies CASSLPPGQLHWSDTQYF.

This clone was found once. V and J are TRBV3-1 (or the pseudogene TRBV3-2) and TRBJ2-7; 12 bases align to TRBD1. CDR3 size: 14 residues. The V segment lost 4 bases and the J segment 6 bases; nucleotides outside the gene matches: 4. Germline CDR1 and CDR2: LGHDT and YNNKEL (reference sequence). CDR3 bases: TGTGCCAGCAGCCGCCGGGACAGGGGGCGCGAGCAGTACTTC. This encodes CASSRRDRGREQYF.

The chain uses TRBV28 and TRBJ1-4, with D unresolved. The CDR3 covers 14 residues. Germline values: CDR1 MDHEN, CDR2 SYDVKM. Deletions cut 6 bases from V and 7 bases from J, with 15 bases between. The CDR3 sequence: CASSRGRGGEKLFF. CDR3 in DNA: TGTGCCAGCAGCCGCGGGCGAGGCGGTGAAAAACTGTTTTTT.

To note about this clone: One end of the junction varies from germline; a read error may be responsible. The chain joins TRBV19 to TRBJ1-5, with D uncertain. This CDR3 comprises 15 residues. Germline CDR1 reads LNHDA; CDR2 reads SQIVND (reference sequence). The CDR3 coding sequence is TGTGCCAGTAGTAGGGTGGAGGGAAGCAGTCAGCCCCAGCATTTT. Protein: CASSRVEGSSQPQHF.

This sequence joins TRBV27 and TRBJ1-6; 7 bases align to TRBD1. The germline V gene encodes CDR1 MNHEY and CDR2 SMNVEV (reference sequence). The CDR3 contains 16 residues. V shed 3 bases and J 6 bases; nucleotides not matched to a gene: 8. CDR3 sequence (DNA): TGTGCCAGCAGTTTGCCTCGGGACAGCCTTAATTCACCCCTCCACTTT. Translated: CASSLPRDSLNSPLHF.

This CDR3 reads CASSYSGGKETQYF. The CDR3 coding sequence is TGTGCCAGCAGTTACTCTGGCGGGAAAGAGACCCAGTACTTC. The chain couples TRBV6-2 or TRBV6-3 to TRBJ2-5; a weak D match, TRBD2 (6 bases). Trimming shortened V by 0 bases and J by 3 bases, and 8 bases separated the two germline ends. The CDR3 consists of 14 residues. CDR1 and CDR2 (germline): MNHEY, SVGEGT.

The rearrangement uses TRBV4-2 and TRBJ2-2, with 10 bases identical to TRBD2. The CDR3 is 15 residues long. The trim removed 5 bases at V and 6 bases at J, leaving 6 bases unmatched. Germline V gene lookup returns CDR1 LGHNA and CDR2 YNFKEQ. This CDR3 reads CASSALLAGAGELFF. The CDR3 DNA is TGTGCCAGCAGCGCCTTGCTAGCGGGAGCCGGGGAGCTGTTTTTT.

This chain links TRBV3-1 (or the pseudogene TRBV3-2) with TRBJ1-6, with D tentatively TRBD1 (6 bases). Germline V gene data show CDR1 as LGHDT and CDR2 as YNNKEL (reference sequence). Between the trimmed V and J ends, which lost 4 bases and 8 bases, there was a span of 6 bases. The CDR3 contains 12 residues. The CDR3 DNA follows: TGTGCCAGCAGCCGGACAGATTCACCCCTCCACTTT. It codes for CASSRTDSPLHF.

The CDR3 coding sequence is TGTGCCAGCAGCCAAGGGGGAGGGGGTGAAGCTTTCTTT. Its protein is CASSQGGGGEAFF. The J gene is TRBJ1-1, the V gene TRBV14, with a possible D match to TRBD1 (6 bases). Germline values: CDR1 SGHDN, CDR2 FVKESK. Trimming removed 1 base at V and 7 bases at J, with 10 bases between. The CDR3 is 13 residues long.

As regards this clone: In the same sample, other DNA sequences code for this CDR3. CDR3: CASSLRRNEKLFF. CDR3 nucleotide sequence: TGTGCCAGCAGCTTAAGGAGGAATGAAAAACTGTTTTTT. The chain joins TRBV7-2 to TRBJ1-4, with no clear D. Germline assignment: CDR1 SGHTA and CDR2 FQGNSA. The CDR3 runs to 13 residues. Trimming cost V 2 bases and J 5 bases, with 6 bases left between them.

V usage is TRBV27 and J usage is TRBJ2-1, with 9 bases identical to TRBD2. This CDR3 comprises 17 residues. V shed 4 bases and J 0 bases; nucleotides not matched to a gene: 7. CDR1 and CDR2 (germline): MNHEY, SMNVEV (reference sequence). The CDR3, as DNA: TGTGCCAGCAGTTATGCTAGCGGGACTAGCTCCTACAATGAGCAGTTCTTC. Protein: CASSYASGTSSYNEQFF.

The chain links TRBV10-2 to TRBJ1-1, with D possibly TRBD1 on 6 matching bases. The CDR3 is made up of 14 amino acids. Trimming took off 7 bases at V and 8 bases at J, with 20 bases between the two ends. Germline V CDR1 and CDR2: WSHSY, SAAADI. The CDR3 bases are TGCGCCAGCACCTATATAGTTCCAACAGGGGAAGCTTTCTTT. It specifies CASTYIVPTGEAFF.

This clone was counted a single time. This rearrangement joins TRBV6-5 to TRBJ1-1; no reliable D call. This CDR3 spans 12 amino acids. Trimming removed 9 bases from V and 4 bases from J, with 12 bases in between. The germline V gene encodes CDR1 MNHEY and CDR2 SVGAGI. This chain's CDR3 is CASRGLGTEAFF. The DNA of the CDR3 is TGTGCCAGTAGAGGACTTGGCACTGAAGCTTTCTTT.

Here the CDR3 reads CASSPPGGQAFF. As DNA, the CDR3 is TGTGCCAGCAGCCCCCCGGGGGGCCAAGCTTTCTTT. The chain joins TRBV6-6 to TRBJ1-1; D perhaps matches TRBD1 (6 bases). Trimming stripped 6 bases from V and 9 bases from J, with 14 bases between. CDR3 length: 12 residues. Germline CDR1 reads MNHNY; CDR2 reads SVGAGI (reference sequence).

The chain links TRBV19 to TRBJ1-5, with 11 bases matching TRBD1. J was trimmed by 1 base and V by 2 bases; bases with no gene match: 4. Germline V lookup: CDR1 LNHDA, CDR2 SQIVND (reference sequence). CDR3 length equals 17 residues. The CDR3 coding sequence is TGTGCCAGTAGTATACGGACAGGGGGCGGAAGCAATCAGCCCCAGCATTTT. This translates into CASSIRTGGGSNQPQHF.

The sample holds a few counts of this clone. The chain couples TRBV5-1 to TRBJ2-5; 12 bases map to TRBD2. The CDR3 is 16 amino acids. Germline V CDR1 and CDR2: SGHRS, YFSETQ. Trimming removed 3 bases from V and 2 bases from J; junction bases left unmatched: 5. The CDR3 nucleotides are TGCGCCAGCAGCTCGGGACTAGCGGGTGGACAAGAGACCCAGTACTTC. It encodes CASSSGLAGGQETQYF.

The chain uses TRBV6-6 and TRBJ2-1; 12 nucleotides agree with TRBD2. The length of the CDR3 is 17 residues. Germline V gives CDR1 MNHNY, CDR2 SVGAGI (reference sequence). J lost 10 bases, V lost 5 bases, and 15 bases had no gene match. As DNA, the CDR3 is TGTGCCAGCAGTCTTTATCGACTAGCGGGGGCCTCTAGGGAGCAGTTCTTC. Translating gives CASSLYRLAGASREQFF.

The chain carries TRBV2 and TRBJ1-1; 7 bases map to TRBD1. V was clipped by 5 bases and J by 4 bases; unmatched bases: 7. Looked up from germline, CDR1 is SNHLY and CDR2 is FYNNEI. CDR3 length: 14 residues. The CDR3 spells CASSLGQEATEAFF. DNA for the CDR3: TGTGCCAGCAGTCTCGGACAGGAGGCCACTGAAGCTTTCTTT.

V is TRBV10-2 and J is TRBJ2-3; 10 bases are shared with TRBD2. Losses at the gene ends were 4 bases for V and 2 bases for J; bases not matched to a gene: 3. This CDR3 spans 15 amino acids. CDR1 WSHSY and CDR2 SAAADI come from the germline V gene. The CDR3: CASSVSGGITDTQYF. DNA of the CDR3: TGCGCCAGCAGTGTTAGCGGGGGGATCACAGATACGCAGTATTTT.

CDR3 in DNA: TGTGCCAGCAGAACAGGGGGAGAAGCTTTCTTT. It codes for CASRTGGEAFF. The chain couples TRBV6-5 to TRBJ1-1, with 8 positions matching TRBD1. CDR3 length: 11 residues. Germline CDR1 MNHEY, CDR2 SVGAGI. V shed 6 bases and J 8 bases; nucleotides not matched to a gene: 2.

J is TRBJ1-2 and V is TRBV27; 7 bases agree with TRBD1. The CDR3 totals 14 residues. J was trimmed by 8 bases and V by 6 bases; bases with no gene match: 12. The germline V gene has CDR1 MNHEY and CDR2 SMNVEV (reference sequence). The chain's CDR3 is CASRPLEGARGYTF. CDR3 in DNA: TGTGCCAGCAGACCCTTGGAGGGGGCGCGCGGCTACACCTTC.

J is TRBJ1-1 and V is TRBV5-4; the D gene is possibly TRBD1 (5 bases). V was shortened by 4 bases and J by 1 base, with 14 bases between the two germline ends. The CDR3 runs to 15 residues. The germline V gene has CDR1 SGHNT and CDR2 YYREEE (reference sequence). DNA of the CDR3: TGTGCCAGCAGCCCGAAACTTGGACAGAACACTGAAGCTTTCTTT. It specifies CASSPKLGQNTEAFF.

J is TRBJ1-5 and V is TRBV5-6; no definite D call. The CDR3 runs 13 residues. V lost 3 bases to trimming and J lost 3 bases, with 7 bases between them. Germline V gene data show CDR1 as SGHDT and CDR2 as YYEEEE. In DNA, the CDR3 is TGTGCCAGCAGCTGGCAGTTCAATCAGCCCCAGCATTTT. This translates into CASSWQFNQPQHF.

This chain connects TRBV30 to TRBJ1-2; 7 bases agree with TRBD1. This CDR3 has 13 amino acids. Germline CDR1 reads GTSNPN; CDR2 reads SVGIG (reference sequence). In DNA form, the CDR3 reads TGTGCTTCTTTGGGACAGAGCTTCTTGGGCTACACCTTC. Its protein product is CASLGQSFLGYTF. The complete variable domain, with remaining parts taken from reference TRBV30 and TRBJ1-2, reads SQTIHQWPATLVQPVGSPLSLECTVEGTSNPNLYWYRQAAGRGLQLLFYSVGIGQISSEVPQNLSASRPQDRQFILSSKKLLLSDSGFYLCASLGQSFLGYTFGSGTRLTVV.

The V and J genes are TRBV4-1 and TRBJ1-2, with 7 bases lining up with TRBD1. The CDR3 is made up of 17 amino acids. The germline V gene has CDR1 MGHRA and CDR2 YSYEKL. V lost 0 bases to trimming and J lost 7 bases; unmatched junction nucleotides: 14. The DNA of the CDR3 is TGCGCCAGCAGCCAAGATGGCCCGGGACAGATACATGGTGGCTACACCTTC. As protein: CASSQDGPGQIHGGYTF.

In this sample, this clone turned up once. The CDR3 spells CASSSRSSGANVLTF. CDR3 DNA sequence: TGTGCCAGCAGCTCCAGGTCATCTGGGGCCAACGTCCTGACTTTC. The chain employs TRBV6-5 and TRBJ2-6, with D uncertain. The length of the CDR3 is 15 residues. Trimming removed 6 bases at V and 1 base at J, with 10 bases between. The V gene's germline CDR1 is MNHEY and CDR2 SVGAGI.

V usage is TRBV5-1 and J usage is TRBJ2-3, with 13 nucleotides matching TRBD2. The V and J ends lost 4 bases and 1 base, in that order; junction bases with no gene match: 9. The germline V gene encodes CDR1 SGHRS and CDR2 YFSETQ. There are 18 residues in the CDR3. The DNA of the CDR3 is TGCGCCAGCAGCCAAAGACTAGCGGGGGGCTTCGGCACAGATACGCAGTATTTT. This encodes CASSQRLAGGFGTDTQYF.

The chain joins TRBV2 to TRBJ2-1; 7 bases agree with TRBD1. This CDR3 contains 14 residues. The germline V gene encodes CDR1 SNHLY and CDR2 FYNNEI. Trimming cost V 10 bases and J 4 bases; bases outside gene matches: 10. This chain's CDR3 is CANEQGSQYNEQFF. In nucleotides, the CDR3 is TGTGCCAACGAACAGGGGAGTCAATACAATGAGCAGTTCTTC. Full variable domain (rest looked up from reference TRBV2 and TRBJ2-1): EPEVTQTPSHQVTQMGQEVILRCVPISNHLYFYWYRQILGQKVEFLVSFYNNEISEKSEIFDDQFSVERPDGSNFTLKIRSTKLEDSAMYFCANEQGSQYNEQFFGPGTRLTVL.

This clone occurred once. The chain recombines TRBV6-5 with TRBJ1-6, with 8 bases fitting TRBD1. V shed 6 bases, J shed 5 bases, and the junction held 6 bases outside the gene matches. The CDR3 contains 15 residues. Germline loops: CDR1 MNHEY, CDR2 SVGAGI. In nucleotides, the CDR3 is TGTGCCAGCAGGGTAGCACAGGGGGATAATTCACCCCTCCACTTT. Translating it yields CASRVAQGDNSPLHF.

The V call is TRBV2, the J call TRBJ1-1, with D tentatively TRBD1 (5 bases). The CDR3 sequence is 13 residues long. Trimming pared 4 bases from V and 11 bases from J, leaving 17 bases between. Germline V lookup: CDR1 SNHLY, CDR2 FYNNEI. In nucleotides, the CDR3 is TGTGCCAGCAGTGGAGTGGCAGGGCGAGTGGCTTTCTTT. It encodes CASSGVAGRVAFF.

This clone was detected only once. The chain links TRBV10-2 to TRBJ1-5, with 8 bases identical to TRBD1. Germline-derived CDR1 and CDR2 are WSHSY and SAAADI. The V and J ends lost 2 bases and 1 base, in that order; junction bases with no gene match: 7. The CDR3 runs 17 residues. CDR3 DNA: TGCGCCAGCAGTGAGCCGACAGGGGTTGAAAGCAATCAGCCCCAGCATTTT. As protein: CASSEPTGVESNQPQHF.

The J gene is TRBJ1-2, the V gene TRBV30, with TRBD1 as a possible D gene (6 bases). V was shortened by 2 bases and J by 7 bases, with 14 bases between the two germline ends. Per germline, CDR1 GTSNPN and CDR2 SVGIG (reference sequence). This CDR3 region has 13 residues. The CDR3 loop is CAWSPRGVGGYTF. The CDR3 coding sequence is TGTGCCTGGAGTCCCAGGGGAGTGGGTGGCTACACCTTC.